This TCR beta chain was found in a study of OX40 agonist ivuxolimab in advanced cancers. Across the whole study: A male proportion of about 86% was recorded, with mean age about 62 years and range about 20 to 85. Study-level results: CD4+ and CD8+ blood T cells expanded clonally by week 6 at 0.1 to 3.0 mg/kg. With doses of 0.1-3.0 mg/kg, partial responders showed among the lowest clonal expansion.

The data were produced by immunoSEQ multiplex PCR, yet TCRdb's version contains in-frame clones alone and is incomplete. Here the sample spans 74,000 or so clones, less than 95% being singletons. Autoimmune disease history or systemic immunosuppression meant exclusion. For this clone: Its specificity is not known.

This material consisted of CD4+ or CD8+ T cells sorted from blood, taken in a trial of the OX40 agonist ivuxolimab. The sequence was obtained from an adult with an advanced solid tumor such as melanoma, head and neck, liver or kidney cancer.

The CDR3 DNA sequence: TGCGCCAGCAGCCTGATGGGGGGAAGTAGCGAGCAGTACTTC. It yields the protein CASSLMGGSSEQYF. V gene TRBV4-3 combines with J gene TRBJ2-7; D possibly corresponds to TRBD2 (6 bases). Germline V lookup: CDR1 LGHNA, CDR2 YSLEER. V was trimmed by 4 bases and J by 6 bases, leaving 16 bases between them. The CDR3 loop spans 14 amino acids.